These T cell receptor beta chains were read from a single sample in a study of cytomegalovirus exposure and HLA in healthy donors. Method: immunoSEQ multiplex PCR; TCRdb's copy keeps in-frame clones and lacks some. The sample holds about 160,000 clones, approximately 82% seen once. The source material was PBMCs. These receptor sequences come from a middle-aged man in good health and CMV-seropositive. CDR3s include the opening cysteine and the closing phenylalanine or tryptophan. D genes are given only for firm matches.

NA,TRBJ1-5,TRBV27,CASSLSGGQPQHF
NA,TRBJ1-3,TRBV7-9,CASSPMGSSGNTIYF
NA,TRBJ1-1,TRBV5-6,CASSYAGPSEAFF
NA,TRBJ2-3,TRBV7-3,CASSVEGLGTDTQYF
NA,TRBJ2-5,TRBV25-1,CASNRDQETQYF
NA,TRBJ1-4,TRBV5-6,CASSLDGVSEKLFF
NA,TRBJ1-2,TRBV15,CATSRVPGKGGYTF
NA,TRBJ1-6,TRBV25-1,CASSASVNSPLHF
NA,TRBJ1-1,TRBV19,CASRTGGSGEAFF
TRBD1,TRBJ1-1,TRBV11-2,CASSVNRGTEAFF
NA,TRBJ1-2,TRBV27,CASSPELGPSSPYGYTF
TRBD1,TRBJ1-5,TRBV11-2,CASSLGLTGGFQPQHF
TRBD2,TRBJ2-2,TRBV7-3,CASSFSGGGNTGELFF
NA,TRBJ1-1,TRBV15,CATSRDYGSRGDTEAFF
NA,TRBJ1-2,TRBV28,CASSSPGQLDYGYTF
NA,TRBJ2-7,TRBV19,CATLGLTSYEQYF
TRBD1,TRBJ2-1,TRBV27,CASSSNRGTNNEQFF
TRBD1,TRBJ1-6,TRBV11-2,CASSLDRDSYNSPLHF
TRBD2,TRBJ2-1,TRBV15,CATSRRTSGGMNEQFF
NA,TRBJ2-2,TRBV27,CASSLGVAANTGELFF
TRBD1,TRBJ1-1,TRBV6-5,CASSLQGSTEAFF
NA,TRBJ1-3,TRBV19,CASRIPGDSGNTIYF
NA,TRBJ1-1,TRBV27,CASSLTRANTEAFF
NA,TRBJ1-1,TRBV19,CASSIGQMNTEAFF
NA,TRBJ2-1,TRBV5-1,CASSPDWNEQFF
NA,TRBJ1-2,TRBV7-9,CAGRREGGYGYTF
TRBD1,TRBJ1-5,TRBV7-8,CASSGQVNQPQHF
NA,TRBJ2-2,TRBV5-4,CASSGRQGGGTGELFF
TRBD1,TRBJ2-7,TRBV7-9,CASGSGTGIYEQYF
TRBD2,TRBJ2-7,TRBV27,CASKAGGSSYEQYF
TRBD1,TRBJ1-2,TRBV4-1,CASSQDGTGQGAGNYGYTF
TRBD2,TRBJ2-3,TRBV6-1,CASSATSGGPDTQYF
TRBD1,TRBJ1-4,TRBV18,CASVQGARTNEKLFF
TRBD2,TRBJ2-3,TRBV5-1,CASSLEGRGGITDTQYF